The 10 T cell receptor beta chains below all came from one sample that was sequenced in a study of T-cell memory formation after mild COVID-19. TCRdb re-called the 5' RACE reads through MiXCR, storing one row per CDR3 protein. The top ten hold around a fifth of the sample, which has around 300,000 distinct CDR3 sequences, about 13% seen once. The sequenced sample consisted of PBMCs or a T cell subset sorted from them (not recorded which). These receptor sequences come from a man younger than 35 who had mild COVID-19 (a few samples of this study predate the infection). Cell type and time point are not known.

This clonotype has a handful of counts. The CDR3 region is CASSYSRTANTEAFF. The DNA for the CDR3 is TGTGCCAGCAGTTACTCGAGGACAGCGAACACTGAAGCTTTCTTT. This chain uses TRBV6-5 with TRBJ1-1; D perhaps matches TRBD1 (6 bases). Trimming left V 0 bases short and J 1 base short, with 9 bases between. This CDR3 is built from 15 residues. Germline lookup yields CDR1 MNHEY and CDR2 SVGAGI.

This clonotype was counted many times. V and J are TRBV7-8 and TRBJ2-1, with D unclear. The CDR3 runs to 15 residues. CDR1 is SGHVS, CDR2 FQNEAQ, per germline. V gave up 4 bases and J gave up 3 bases, with 13 bases separating them. CDR3 sequence (DNA): TGTGCCAGCAGCTCCTTGGGCGGTATCTACAATGAGCAGTTCTTC. Translation gives CASSSLGGIYNEQFF.

This clonotype has at least ten counts. CDR3 residues: CASSHQGDGKNIQYF. The CDR3 coding sequence is TGTGCCAGCAGCCACCAGGGGGACGGCAAAAACATTCAGTACTTC. The V and J genes are TRBV5-5 and TRBJ2-4; 7 nucleotides match TRBD1. There are 15 residues in the CDR3. V trimming: 4 bases; J trimming: 3 bases; junction bases outside the gene matches: 7. Germline CDR1 is SGHKS and CDR2 is YYEKEE (reference sequence). The variable domain in full, with the rest retrieved from reference TRBV5-5 and TRBJ2-4, is DAGVTQSPTHLIKTRGQQVTLRCSPISGHKSVSWYQQVLGQGPQFIFQYYEKEERGRGNFPDRFSARQFPNYSSELNVNALLLGDSALYLCASSHQGDGKNIQYFGAGTRLSVL.

V gene TRBV5-1 combines with J gene TRBJ2-4, with D possibly being TRBD2 (5 bases). Germline loops: CDR1 SGHRS, CDR2 YFSETQ. The V end lost 6 bases, the J end lost 8 bases, and 21 bases lay between the germline ends. The CDR3 length is 15 residues. The CDR3 sequence is CASTPRGNSGDIQYF. CDR3 in DNA: TGCGCCAGCACCCCGAGAGGGAACTCTGGGGACATTCAGTACTTC.

This chain joins TRBV12-3 or TRBV12-4 and TRBJ2-1; tentatively, D is TRBD2 (5 bases). The V and J ends lost 8 bases and 4 bases respectively, with 9 bases between them. The CDR3 has 12 amino acids. CDR3: CASGRGYNEQFF. CDR3 sequence (DNA): TGTGCCAGCGGCCGGGGATACAATGAGCAGTTCTTC.

This clonotype was detected many times. A read error may account for a junction end that differs from germline. V is TRBV6-5 and J is TRBJ1-6, with TRBD1 matching over 7 bases. This CDR3 region has 11 residues. CDR1 and CDR2 from the germline V gene are MNHEY and SVGAGI. The CDR3 DNA reads TGTGCCAGCAGTTACGGGGACAGAACCATCTTT. This gives the protein CASSYGDRTIF.

The sample holds a few counts of this clonotype. This rearrangement joins TRBV29-1 to TRBJ1-2; TRBD1 might be the D (5 bases). The V end lost 1 base, the J end lost 7 bases, and 7 bases lay between the germline ends. The CDR3 is 11 amino acids. CDR1 SQVTM and CDR2 ANQGSEA come from the germline V gene. CDR3 DNA: TGCAGCGTTGAAGCTGGGGGTGGCTACACCTTC. Translating it yields CSVEAGGGYTF.

This clonotype was detected a few times. The chain combines TRBV27 with TRBJ2-2; D perhaps matches TRBD2 (6 bases). Germline V lookup: CDR1 MNHEY, CDR2 SMNVEV (reference sequence). Trimming removed 6 bases at V and 5 bases at J, with 22 bases between. CDR3 length equals 17 residues. This CDR3 is CASSSPPWAAGTGELFF. For the CDR3, the DNA is TGTGCCAGCAGCTCTCCCCCTTGGGCTGCGGGGACCGGGGAGCTGTTTTTT.

The chain joins TRBV11-2 to TRBJ1-6, with D possibly matching TRBD1 (5 bases). CDR3 size: 18 residues. With 5 bases removed from V and 4 bases from J, the gap between germline ends came to 21 bases. The germline V gene has CDR1 SGHAT and CDR2 FQNNGV. CDR3 in amino acids: CASSAQIVEEGYNSPLHF. The CDR3 DNA is TGTGCCAGCAGCGCCCAGATAGTAGAGGAGGGGTATAATTCACCCCTCCACTTT.

This clonotype has just a few counts. The chain links TRBV20-1 to TRBJ2-3, with D unresolved. The CDR3 sequence is 15 residues long. V was cut by 6 bases and J by 2 bases, with 18 bases left in between. Germline-derived CDR1 and CDR2 are DFQATT and SNEGSKA (reference sequence). In DNA form, the CDR3 reads TGCAGTGCGACCTTAGCCCTAGTTAACACAGATACGCAGTATTTT. Translating gives CSATLALVNTDTQYF.